The rows below give T cell receptor beta chains drawn from one sample of a study of lymphopenia after photon versus proton radiotherapy. Libraries were prepared by immunoSEQ multiplex PCR; TCRdb keeps only in-frame clonotypes and omits some of them. The sample holds 37,000 or so clones, more than 75% seen once. Material: peripheral blood, obtained from a patient treated with photon-based radiotherapy. Receptors originate from a man aged 45-60 years with gastric cancer. Each CDR3 is given without its conserved first and last residue. D genes are given only for firm matches.

j_call: TRBJ2-5; v_call: TRBV2; d_call: TRBD2; cdr3_aa: ASSGAGTSNQETQY
j_call: TRBJ1-1; v_call: TRBV19; d_call: NA; cdr3_aa: ASSIQRGNTEAF
j_call: TRBJ1-1; v_call: TRBV7-2; d_call: NA; cdr3_aa: ASSLNPGGVNTEAF
j_call: TRBJ1-4; v_call: TRBV19; d_call: NA; cdr3_aa: ASSIGGKKLF
j_call: TRBJ1-5; v_call: TRBV28; d_call: NA; cdr3_aa: ASSLYGNSNQPQH
j_call: TRBJ1-2; v_call: TRBV6-6; d_call: NA; cdr3_aa: ASSANNYGYT
j_call: TRBJ2-7; v_call: TRBV27; d_call: TRBD1; cdr3_aa: ASTPGTGWHEQY
j_call: TRBJ2-1; v_call: TRBV6-4; d_call: NA; cdr3_aa: ASSETGNNEQF
j_call: TRBJ2-7; v_call: TRBV5-1; d_call: TRBD2; cdr3_aa: ASSLDTPGLAGVYYEQY
j_call: TRBJ2-3; v_call: TRBV9; d_call: TRBD2; cdr3_aa: ASSAGLDTDTQY
j_call: TRBJ2-7; v_call: TRBV18; d_call: NA; cdr3_aa: ASSPEGGDEQY
j_call: TRBJ1-1; v_call: TRBV5-8; d_call: NA; cdr3_aa: ASSGGGLLNTEAF
j_call: TRBJ1-5; v_call: TRBV30; d_call: NA; cdr3_aa: AWSQTGTRNQPQH
j_call: TRBJ2-7; v_call: TRBV9; d_call: NA; cdr3_aa: ASSVGVGAYEQY
j_call: TRBJ2-2; v_call: TRBV7-9; d_call: TRBD1; cdr3_aa: ASRTRRGGAVDTGELF
j_call: TRBJ2-4; v_call: TRBV28; d_call: NA; cdr3_aa: ASSSSRDRTTLAKNIQY
j_call: TRBJ1-2; v_call: TRBV5-1; d_call: NA; cdr3_aa: ASSLGGQQNRYGYT
j_call: TRBJ2-7; v_call: TRBV5-4; d_call: TRBD2; cdr3_aa: ASSPSRAGDYYEQY
j_call: TRBJ1-5; v_call: TRBV19; d_call: NA; cdr3_aa: ASSITGPGNQPQH
j_call: TRBJ2-3; v_call: TRBV11-2; d_call: NA; cdr3_aa: ASSRTGGTDTQY
j_call: TRBJ1-2; v_call: TRBV27; d_call: NA; cdr3_aa: ASSLSPGGGSGYT
j_call: TRBJ1-3; v_call: TRBV19; d_call: NA; cdr3_aa: ASTQDSSGNTIY
j_call: TRBJ2-2; v_call: TRBV14; d_call: TRBD1; cdr3_aa: ASSRRQGGSTGELF
j_call: TRBJ2-3; v_call: TRBV7-9; d_call: NA; cdr3_aa: ASSPPLGSTDTQY
j_call: TRBJ1-3; v_call: TRBV2; d_call: NA; cdr3_aa: ASSLGHEPGNTIY
j_call: TRBJ2-5; v_call: TRBV27; d_call: TRBD2; cdr3_aa: ASSPPGLAQETQY
j_call: TRBJ2-3; v_call: TRBV7-9; d_call: NA; cdr3_aa: ASSLGDTDTQY
j_call: TRBJ2-2; v_call: TRBV5-6; d_call: TRBD2; cdr3_aa: ASSGGLAANTGELF
j_call: TRBJ1-2; v_call: TRBV28; d_call: NA; cdr3_aa: ASSLVGAIKGYT
j_call: TRBJ2-4; v_call: TRBV5-4; d_call: TRBD1; cdr3_aa: ASSSGQGNIQY
j_call: TRBJ1-2; v_call: TRBV2; d_call: TRBD1; cdr3_aa: ASSGETGGTPAARGYT
j_call: TRBJ2-3; v_call: TRBV5-1; d_call: TRBD2; cdr3_aa: ASSGGRSTDTQY
j_call: TRBJ1-2; v_call: TRBV28; d_call: NA; cdr3_aa: ASSSGGAGYT
j_call: TRBJ2-2; v_call: TRBV5-1; d_call: TRBD2; cdr3_aa: ASSFIAGGNTGELF
j_call: TRBJ2-7; v_call: TRBV25-1; d_call: TRBD2; cdr3_aa: ASSALIAGGLWQY
j_call: TRBJ2-1; v_call: TRBV19; d_call: TRBD2; cdr3_aa: ASRFGGAGDEQF
j_call: TRBJ1-2; v_call: TRBV10-2; d_call: NA; cdr3_aa: ASRKRDRGGYGYT
j_call: TRBJ2-3; v_call: TRBV19; d_call: NA; cdr3_aa: ASSIANTDTQY
j_call: TRBJ2-7; v_call: TRBV28; d_call: TRBD1; cdr3_aa: ASSGQGGTHPYEQY
j_call: TRBJ2-7; v_call: TRBV5-5; d_call: NA; cdr3_aa: ASSSPGDYEQY
j_call: TRBJ2-3; v_call: TRBV10-3; d_call: NA; cdr3_aa: AISESSDENTQY
j_call: TRBJ1-5; v_call: TRBV15; d_call: NA; cdr3_aa: ATSRDRLSNQPQH